These 10 T cell receptor beta chains share one sample of origin, sequenced in a study of T cell responses to AZD1222 COVID-19 vaccine. Sequenced by immunoSEQ multiplex PCR; TCRdb stores in-frame clones only, minus some. The data show more than 110,000 clones, around 89% seen once. The sample here was peripheral blood, taken on day 0 of AZD1222 vaccination. All receptors derive from an adult in good health.

V and J are TRBV2 and TRBJ1-1; 10 nucleotides align to TRBD1. J lost 2 bases, V lost 6 bases, and 12 bases had no gene match. Germline CDR1 SNHLY, CDR2 FYNNEI. This CDR3 comprises 17 residues. The CDR3 nucleotides are TGTGCCAGCAGCACCCGGGACAGGGGACTATACAACACTGAAGCTTTCTTT. It encodes CASSTRDRGLYNTEAFF.

The chain couples TRBV10-3 to TRBJ2-3; D is perhaps TRBD2 (5 bases). The CDR3 has 16 residues. The V end was cut by 0 bases, the J end by 3 bases, with 13 bases between. Per germline, CDR1 ENHRY and CDR2 SYGVKD. The CDR3 here is CAISESTGIRTDTQYF. The CDR3, as DNA: TGTGCCATCAGTGAGTCGACGGGGATCCGGACAGATACGCAGTATTTT.

In DNA, the CDR3 is TGCGCCAGCAGCCTGGACAGGGCTAGCCTTGAAGCTTTCTTT. The encoded protein is CASSLDRASLEAFF. The rearrangement joins TRBV5-1 to TRBJ1-1, with 8 bases identical to TRBD1. After removal of 4 bases from V and 7 bases from J, the junction contained 9 bases not matched to a gene. The CDR3 runs to 14 residues. Germline V gives CDR1 SGHRS, CDR2 YFSETQ.

This rearrangement joins TRBV10-1 to TRBJ2-7, with 8 bases identical to TRBD1. The CDR3 is 13 residues long. V was clipped by 4 bases and J by 7 bases; unmatched bases: 6. Germline CDR1 is WNHNN and CDR2 is SYGVQD (reference sequence). CDR3 protein: CASSADRAGEQYF. DNA of the CDR3: TGCGCCAGCAGTGCGGACAGGGCCGGAGAGCAGTACTTC.

The gene calls are TRBV4-2 and TRBJ2-5; no firm D call. The CDR3 totals 16 residues. Trimming cost V 0 bases and J 0 bases, with 11 bases left between them. The germline V gene has CDR1 LGHNA and CDR2 YNFKEQ. CDR3 DNA sequence: TGTGCCAGCAGCCAAGATAGGACCGTATACCAAGAGACCCAGTACTTC. Encoded protein: CASSQDRTVYQETQYF.

The chain joins TRBV7-6 to TRBJ2-1; 8 nucleotides align to TRBD2. Germline V lookup: CDR1 SGHVS, CDR2 FNYEAQ. The CDR3 is 15 amino acids. V lost 7 bases, J lost 1 base, and 6 bases stayed unmatched. The CDR3 nucleotides read TGTGCCAGCACCCCCACTAGCGGTTCCTACAATGAGCAGTTCTTC. Encoded protein: CASTPTSGSYNEQFF.

The chain links TRBV30 to TRBJ1-1, with D maybe TRBD1 (5 bases). Trimming removed 2 bases at V and 1 base at J, with 14 bases between. The germline CDR1 and CDR2 sequences are GTSNPN and SVGIG (reference sequence). CDR3 length: 15 amino acids. The CDR3 loop is CAWSYPGTGNTEAFF. The CDR3 DNA is TGTGCCTGGAGTTATCCCGGGACGGGGAACACTGAAGCTTTCTTT. Full variable domain (outside the CDR3, taken from reference TRBV30 and TRBJ1-1): SQTIHQWPATLVQPVGSPLSLECTVEGTSNPNLYWYRQAAGRGLQLLFYSVGIGQISSEVPQNLSASRPQDRQFILSSKKLLLSDSGFYLCAWSYPGTGNTEAFFGQGTRLTVV.

This sequence joins TRBV7-2 and TRBJ1-5, with D possibly matching TRBD1 (5 bases). The V end lost 4 bases, the J end lost 4 bases, and 14 bases lay between the germline ends. Germline assignment: CDR1 SGHTA and CDR2 FQGNSA. This CDR3 has 15 amino acids. CDR3 bases: TGTGCCAGCAGCTCTCGACAGATCCCTAATCAGCCCCAGCATTTT. Encoded protein: CASSSRQIPNQPQHF.

The rearrangement joins TRBV6-1 to TRBJ1-1; D unclear. Germline V gene lookup returns CDR1 MNHNS and CDR2 SASEGT. The CDR3 loop spans 14 amino acids. V gave up 2 bases and J gave up 1 base, with 8 bases separating them. CDR3 region: CASSEQPENTEAFF. In nucleotides, the CDR3 is TGTGCCAGCAGTGAACAACCGGAGAACACTGAAGCTTTCTTT.

V and J are TRBV27 and TRBJ2-1, with 8 bases matching TRBD2. V lost 5 bases to trimming and J lost 7 bases; unmatched junction nucleotides: 13. This CDR3 comprises 16 residues. Germline V gene data show CDR1 as MNHEY and CDR2 as SMNVEV (reference sequence). CDR3 loop: CASSTLSGSGWNEQFF. The CDR3 DNA reads as TGTGCCAGCAGTACCCTAAGCGGGAGCGGATGGAATGAGCAGTTCTTC.